The present T cell receptor (beta chain) was sequenced within a study of T cell responses to AZD1222 COVID-19 vaccine (dated by TCRdb to about 2021). Regarding the research as a whole: A total of around 240 trial participants underwent TCR sequencing, of whom roughly 210 had received two doses of AZD1222 and approximately 25 had received two doses of the MenACWY control vaccine. Trial participants were enrolled by age into subgroups of 18-55, 56-69 and 70-plus years, and approximately 150, 30 and 60 TCR-sequenced participants, respectively, were included in these subgroups.

On this clone itself: The target of this receptor is not known. One base away there is no much larger clone; base qualities are not given.

Here is what the overall study found, with its caveats: No day 14 peak-response samples were available, so repertoires were characterized only after the peak T cell response. Vaccine-associated CD4 TCRs spanned the whole spike protein, with dominant responses in regions 160-218 and 743-854. Only a handful of AZD1222 recipients were SARS-CoV-2 seropositive at baseline, limiting conclusions about previously exposed vaccinees. Nearly half of unique spike-specific TCRs reportedly recognized epitopes outside regions mutated in the B.1.351 and B.1.1.7 variants. After two AZD1222 doses, spike-specific TCR breadth and depth were significantly higher than at day 0 and than in MenACWY recipients. Participants were mostly white British, with more females than males. The authors suggested clonal diversity may have been underestimated. The 56-69-year group was small, and its depth increase did not reach significance, likely because of low power.

The time point label here, explained by the study, means: about 28 days (+/-7) after the second vaccine dose. Because spike-specific TCR depth and breadth did not differ between the two schedules, AZD1222 recipients who got a second dose at roughly 4 weeks were pooled with those who got a second dose at roughly 12 weeks. Vaccinee samples came from UK trials COV001 and COV002, including a single-blind randomized controlled phase 2/3 trial of AZD1222 (ChAdOx1 nCoV-19) in healthy adults. For TCRbeta chain sequencing, PBMC samples from trial participants were taken at day 0 and at day 28 after the second dose. The CDR3 regions of human TCRbeta chains were analyzed by immunosequencing. For the original study's pipeline: TCRs in the repertoires were matched against a reference library of SARS-CoV-2-specific TCRs that had been generated with the MIRA antigen-specificity platform. Breadth meant the fraction of unique TCRs that were SARS-CoV-2-associated, whereas depth meant the fraction of total T cells that were SARS-CoV-2-associated. Using the MIRA data, each spike-specific TCR was mapped to the spike region that the TCR reacts to and placed in a CD4 or CD8 class. Log10-transformed breadth and depth values were compared by one-way ANOVA with Sidak's multiple comparisons tests. This is the immuneACCESS table as TCRdb keeps it, with only in-frame sequences that have V and J called. A part of the clones is gone; compared with another copy, unresolved V genes explain less than half, and the rest is unexplained. V, J and clone size are taken as reported in that table, and D and trimming were inferred from the DNA itself. Present in this sample are about 120,000 clones, more than 75% of which were seen just once. Jointly, the top ten make up less than 4% of the sample.

The sample in question was peripheral blood, obtained 28 days after the second AZD1222 dose. The clonotype comes from an adult who received the AZD1222 COVID-19 vaccine.

The CDR3 region: CASSLVSGQGNTIYF. The bases read TGTGCCAGCAGCTTAGTGTCCGGACAGGGAAACACCATATATTTT. The chain is encoded by TRBV7-9 joined to TRBJ1-3; perhaps TRBD1 is the D gene, with 6 bases matching. V was cut back by 1 base and J by 4 bases, leaving a gap of 11 bases between them. Counted from cysteine to phenylalanine, this CDR3 has 15 amino acids. Only CDR3 DNA remains: 45 bases, in frame from the first base. CDR1 and CDR2, looked up from the germline V gene (reference sequence), are SEHNR and FQNEAQ.